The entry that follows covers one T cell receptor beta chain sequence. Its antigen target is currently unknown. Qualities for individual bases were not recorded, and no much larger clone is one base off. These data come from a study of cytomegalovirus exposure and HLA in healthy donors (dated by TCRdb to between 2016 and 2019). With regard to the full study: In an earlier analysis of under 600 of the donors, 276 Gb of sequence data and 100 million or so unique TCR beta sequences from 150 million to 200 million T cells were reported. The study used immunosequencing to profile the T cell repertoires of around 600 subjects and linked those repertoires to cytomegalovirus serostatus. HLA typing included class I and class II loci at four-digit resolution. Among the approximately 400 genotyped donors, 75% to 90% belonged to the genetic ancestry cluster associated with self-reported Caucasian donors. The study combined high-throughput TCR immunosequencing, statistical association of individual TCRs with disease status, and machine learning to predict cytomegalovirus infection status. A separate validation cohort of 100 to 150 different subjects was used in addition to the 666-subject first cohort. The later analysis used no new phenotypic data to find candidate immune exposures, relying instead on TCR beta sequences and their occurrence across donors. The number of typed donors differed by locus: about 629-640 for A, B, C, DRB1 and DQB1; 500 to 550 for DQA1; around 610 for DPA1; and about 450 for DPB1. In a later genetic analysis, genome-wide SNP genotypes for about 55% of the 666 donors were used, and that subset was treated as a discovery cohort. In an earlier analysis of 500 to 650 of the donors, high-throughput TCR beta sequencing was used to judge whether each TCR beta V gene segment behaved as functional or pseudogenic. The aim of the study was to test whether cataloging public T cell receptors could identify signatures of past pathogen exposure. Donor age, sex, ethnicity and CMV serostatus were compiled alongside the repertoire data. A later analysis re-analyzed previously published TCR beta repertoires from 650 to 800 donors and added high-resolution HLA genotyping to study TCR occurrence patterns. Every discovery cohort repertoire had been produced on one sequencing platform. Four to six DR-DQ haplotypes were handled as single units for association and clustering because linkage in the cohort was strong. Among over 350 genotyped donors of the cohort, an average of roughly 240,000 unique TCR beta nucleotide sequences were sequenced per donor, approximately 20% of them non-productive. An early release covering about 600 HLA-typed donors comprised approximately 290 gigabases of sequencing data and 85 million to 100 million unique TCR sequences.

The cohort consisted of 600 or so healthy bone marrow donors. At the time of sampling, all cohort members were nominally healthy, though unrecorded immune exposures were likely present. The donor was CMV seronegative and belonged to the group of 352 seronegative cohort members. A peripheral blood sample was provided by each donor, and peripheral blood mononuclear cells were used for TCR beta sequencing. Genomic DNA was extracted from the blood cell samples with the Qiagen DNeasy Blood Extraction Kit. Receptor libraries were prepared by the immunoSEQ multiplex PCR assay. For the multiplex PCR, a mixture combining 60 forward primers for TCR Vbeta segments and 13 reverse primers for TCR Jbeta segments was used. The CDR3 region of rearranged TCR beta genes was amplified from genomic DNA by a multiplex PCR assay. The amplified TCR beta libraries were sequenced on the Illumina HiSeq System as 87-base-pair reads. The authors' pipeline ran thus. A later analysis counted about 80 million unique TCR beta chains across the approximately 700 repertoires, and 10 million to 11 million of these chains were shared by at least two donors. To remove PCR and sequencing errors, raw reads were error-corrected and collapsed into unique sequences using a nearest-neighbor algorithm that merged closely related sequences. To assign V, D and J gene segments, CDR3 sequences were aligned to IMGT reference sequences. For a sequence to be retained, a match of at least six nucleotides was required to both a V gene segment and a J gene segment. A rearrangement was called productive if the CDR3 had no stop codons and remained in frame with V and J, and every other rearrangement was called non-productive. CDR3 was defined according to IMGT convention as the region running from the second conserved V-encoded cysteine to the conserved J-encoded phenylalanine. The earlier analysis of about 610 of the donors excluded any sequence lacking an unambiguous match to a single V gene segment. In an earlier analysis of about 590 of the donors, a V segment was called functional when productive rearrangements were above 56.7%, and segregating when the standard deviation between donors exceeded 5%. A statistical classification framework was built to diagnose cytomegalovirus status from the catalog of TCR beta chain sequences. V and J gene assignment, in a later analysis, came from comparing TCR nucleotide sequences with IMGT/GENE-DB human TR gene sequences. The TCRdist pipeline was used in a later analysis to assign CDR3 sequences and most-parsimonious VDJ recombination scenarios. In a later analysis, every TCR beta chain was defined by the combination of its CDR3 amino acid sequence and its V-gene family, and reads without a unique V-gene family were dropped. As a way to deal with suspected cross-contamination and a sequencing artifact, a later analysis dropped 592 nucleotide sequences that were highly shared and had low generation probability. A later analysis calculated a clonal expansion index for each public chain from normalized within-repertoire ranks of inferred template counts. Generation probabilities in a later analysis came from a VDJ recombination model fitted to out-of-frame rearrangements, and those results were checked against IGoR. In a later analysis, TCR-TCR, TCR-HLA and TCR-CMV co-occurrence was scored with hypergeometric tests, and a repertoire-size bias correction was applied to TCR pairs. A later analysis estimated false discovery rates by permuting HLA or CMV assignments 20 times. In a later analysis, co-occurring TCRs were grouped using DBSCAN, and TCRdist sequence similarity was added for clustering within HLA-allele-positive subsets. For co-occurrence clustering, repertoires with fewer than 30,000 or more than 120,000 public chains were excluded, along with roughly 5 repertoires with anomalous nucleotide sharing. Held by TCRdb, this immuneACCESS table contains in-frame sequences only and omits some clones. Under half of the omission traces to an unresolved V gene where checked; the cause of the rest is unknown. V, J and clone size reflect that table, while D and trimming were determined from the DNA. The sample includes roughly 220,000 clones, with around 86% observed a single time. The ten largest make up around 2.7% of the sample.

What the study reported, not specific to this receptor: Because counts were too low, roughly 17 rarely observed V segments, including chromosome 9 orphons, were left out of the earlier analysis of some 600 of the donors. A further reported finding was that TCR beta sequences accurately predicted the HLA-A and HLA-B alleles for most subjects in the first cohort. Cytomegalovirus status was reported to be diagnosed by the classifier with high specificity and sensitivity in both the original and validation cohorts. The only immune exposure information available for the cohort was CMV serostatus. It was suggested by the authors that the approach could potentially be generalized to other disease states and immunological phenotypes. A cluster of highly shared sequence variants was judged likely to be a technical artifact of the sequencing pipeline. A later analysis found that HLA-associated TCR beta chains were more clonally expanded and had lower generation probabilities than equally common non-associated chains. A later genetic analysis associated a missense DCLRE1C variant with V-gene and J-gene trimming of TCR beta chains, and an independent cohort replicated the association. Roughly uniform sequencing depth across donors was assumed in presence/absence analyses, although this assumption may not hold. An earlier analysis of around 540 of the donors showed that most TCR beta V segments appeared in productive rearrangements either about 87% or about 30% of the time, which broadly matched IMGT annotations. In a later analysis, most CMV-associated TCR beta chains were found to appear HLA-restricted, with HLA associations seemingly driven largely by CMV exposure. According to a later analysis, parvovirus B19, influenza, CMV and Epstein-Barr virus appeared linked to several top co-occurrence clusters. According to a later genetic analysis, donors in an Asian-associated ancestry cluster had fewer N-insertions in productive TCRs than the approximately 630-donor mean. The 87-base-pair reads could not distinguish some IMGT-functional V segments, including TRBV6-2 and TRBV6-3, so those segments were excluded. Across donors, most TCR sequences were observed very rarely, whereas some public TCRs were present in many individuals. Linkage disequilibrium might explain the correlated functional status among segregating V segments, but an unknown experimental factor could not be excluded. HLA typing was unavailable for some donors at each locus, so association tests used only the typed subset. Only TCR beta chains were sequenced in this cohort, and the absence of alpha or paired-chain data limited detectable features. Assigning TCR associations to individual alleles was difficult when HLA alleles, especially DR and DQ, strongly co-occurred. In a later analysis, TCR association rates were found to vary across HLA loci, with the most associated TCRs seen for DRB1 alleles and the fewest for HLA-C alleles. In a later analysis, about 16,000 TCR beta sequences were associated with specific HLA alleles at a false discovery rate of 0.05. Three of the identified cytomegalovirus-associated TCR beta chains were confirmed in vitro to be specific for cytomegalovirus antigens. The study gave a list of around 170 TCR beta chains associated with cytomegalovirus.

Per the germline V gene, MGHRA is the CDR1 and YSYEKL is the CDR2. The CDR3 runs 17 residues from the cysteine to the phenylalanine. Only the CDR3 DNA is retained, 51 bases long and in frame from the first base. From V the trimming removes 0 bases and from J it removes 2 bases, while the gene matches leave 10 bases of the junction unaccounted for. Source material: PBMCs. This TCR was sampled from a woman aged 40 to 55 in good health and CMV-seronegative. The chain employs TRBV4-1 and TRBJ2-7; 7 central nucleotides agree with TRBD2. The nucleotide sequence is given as TGCGCCAGCAGCCAAGAAACCCACAGCGGGGCCGCCTACGAGCAGTACTTC. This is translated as CASSQETHSGAAYEQYF.